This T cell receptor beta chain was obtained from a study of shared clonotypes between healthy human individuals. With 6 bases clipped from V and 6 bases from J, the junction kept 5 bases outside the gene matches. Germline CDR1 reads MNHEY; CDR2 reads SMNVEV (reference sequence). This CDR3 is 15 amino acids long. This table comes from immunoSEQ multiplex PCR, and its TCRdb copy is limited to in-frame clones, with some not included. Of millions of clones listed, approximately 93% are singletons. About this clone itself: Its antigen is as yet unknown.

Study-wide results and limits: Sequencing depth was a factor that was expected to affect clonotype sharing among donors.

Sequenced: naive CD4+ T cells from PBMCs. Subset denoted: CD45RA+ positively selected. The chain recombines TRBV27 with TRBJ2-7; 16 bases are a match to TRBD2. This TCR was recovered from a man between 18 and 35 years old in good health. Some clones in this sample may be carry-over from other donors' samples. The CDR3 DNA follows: TGTGCCAGCAGGGGACTAGCGGGAGGGCCTGCCGAGCAGTACTTC. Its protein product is CASRGLAGGPAEQYF.